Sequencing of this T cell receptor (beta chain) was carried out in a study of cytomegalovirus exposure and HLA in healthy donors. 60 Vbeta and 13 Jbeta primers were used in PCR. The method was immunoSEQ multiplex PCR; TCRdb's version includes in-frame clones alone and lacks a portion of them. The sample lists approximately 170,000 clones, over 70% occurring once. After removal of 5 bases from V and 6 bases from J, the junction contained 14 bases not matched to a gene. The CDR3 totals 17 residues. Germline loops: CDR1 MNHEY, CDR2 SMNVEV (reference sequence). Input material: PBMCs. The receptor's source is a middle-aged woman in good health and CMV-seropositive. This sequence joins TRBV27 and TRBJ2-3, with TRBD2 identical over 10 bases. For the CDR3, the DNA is TGTGCCAGCAGTCCACACACCCTAGCGGGGGTCGCCGATACGCAGTATTTT. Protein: CASSPHTLAGVADTQYF.